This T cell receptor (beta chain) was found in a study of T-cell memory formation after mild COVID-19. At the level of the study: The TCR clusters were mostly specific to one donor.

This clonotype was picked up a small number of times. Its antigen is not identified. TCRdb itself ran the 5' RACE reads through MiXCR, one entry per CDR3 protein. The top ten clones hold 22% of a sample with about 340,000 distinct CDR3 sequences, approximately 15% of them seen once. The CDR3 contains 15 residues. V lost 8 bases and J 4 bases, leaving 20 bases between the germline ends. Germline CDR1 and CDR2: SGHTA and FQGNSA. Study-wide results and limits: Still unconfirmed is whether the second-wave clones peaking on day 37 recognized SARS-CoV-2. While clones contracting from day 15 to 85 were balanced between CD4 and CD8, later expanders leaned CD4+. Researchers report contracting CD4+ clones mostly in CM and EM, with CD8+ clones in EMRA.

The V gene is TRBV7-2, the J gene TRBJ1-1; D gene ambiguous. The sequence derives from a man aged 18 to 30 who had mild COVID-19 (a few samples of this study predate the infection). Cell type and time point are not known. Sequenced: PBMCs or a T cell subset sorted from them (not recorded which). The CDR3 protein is CASRRGPVAGTEAFF. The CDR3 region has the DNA TGTGCCAGCCGACGAGGACCCGTTGCGGGCACTGAAGCTTTCTTT.